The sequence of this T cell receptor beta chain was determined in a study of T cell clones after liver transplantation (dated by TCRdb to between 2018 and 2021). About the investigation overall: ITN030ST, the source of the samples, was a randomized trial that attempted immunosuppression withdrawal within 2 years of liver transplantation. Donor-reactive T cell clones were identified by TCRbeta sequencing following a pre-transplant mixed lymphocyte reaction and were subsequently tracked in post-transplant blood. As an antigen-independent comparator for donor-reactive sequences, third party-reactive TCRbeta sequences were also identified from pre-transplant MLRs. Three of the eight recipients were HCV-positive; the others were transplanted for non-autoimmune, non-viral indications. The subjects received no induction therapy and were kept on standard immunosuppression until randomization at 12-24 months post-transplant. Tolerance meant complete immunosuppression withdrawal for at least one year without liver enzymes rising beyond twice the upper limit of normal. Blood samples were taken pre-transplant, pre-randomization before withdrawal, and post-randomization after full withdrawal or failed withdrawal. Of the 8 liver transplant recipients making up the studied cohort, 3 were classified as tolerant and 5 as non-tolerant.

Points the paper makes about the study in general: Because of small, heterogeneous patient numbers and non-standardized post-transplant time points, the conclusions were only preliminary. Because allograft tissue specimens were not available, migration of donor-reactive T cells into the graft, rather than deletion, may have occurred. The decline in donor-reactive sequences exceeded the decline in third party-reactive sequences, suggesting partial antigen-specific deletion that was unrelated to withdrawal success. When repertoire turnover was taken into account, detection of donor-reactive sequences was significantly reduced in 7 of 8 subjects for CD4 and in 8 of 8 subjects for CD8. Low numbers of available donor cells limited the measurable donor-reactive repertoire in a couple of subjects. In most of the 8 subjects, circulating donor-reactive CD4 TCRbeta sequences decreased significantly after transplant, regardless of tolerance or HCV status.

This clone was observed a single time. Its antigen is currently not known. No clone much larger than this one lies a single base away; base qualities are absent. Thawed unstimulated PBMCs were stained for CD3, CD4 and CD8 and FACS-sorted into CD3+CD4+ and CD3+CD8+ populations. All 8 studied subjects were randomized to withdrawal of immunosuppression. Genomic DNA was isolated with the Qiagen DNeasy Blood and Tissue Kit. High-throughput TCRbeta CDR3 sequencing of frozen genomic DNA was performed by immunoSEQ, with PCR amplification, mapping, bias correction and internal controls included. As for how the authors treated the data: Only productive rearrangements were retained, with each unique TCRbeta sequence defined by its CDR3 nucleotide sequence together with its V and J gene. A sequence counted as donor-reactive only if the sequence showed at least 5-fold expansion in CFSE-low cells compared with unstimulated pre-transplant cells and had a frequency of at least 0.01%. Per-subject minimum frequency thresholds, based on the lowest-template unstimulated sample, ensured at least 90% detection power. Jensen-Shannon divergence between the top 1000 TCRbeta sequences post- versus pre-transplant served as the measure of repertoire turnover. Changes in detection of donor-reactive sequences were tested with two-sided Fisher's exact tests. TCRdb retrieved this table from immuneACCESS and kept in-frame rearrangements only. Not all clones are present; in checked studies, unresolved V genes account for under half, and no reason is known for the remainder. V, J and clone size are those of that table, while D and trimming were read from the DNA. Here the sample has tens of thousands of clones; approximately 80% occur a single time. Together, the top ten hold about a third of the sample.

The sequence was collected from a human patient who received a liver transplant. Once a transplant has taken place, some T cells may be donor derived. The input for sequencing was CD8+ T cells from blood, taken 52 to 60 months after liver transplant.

The nucleotides read TGTGCCAGCAGCAAAGCGGACAGGGGGCGCGGAGATACGCAGTATTTT. This codes for CASSKADRGRGDTQYF. Rearrangement joined TRBV21-1 to TRBJ2-3; TRBD1 reflects the table's D call only, with no check against the DNA. TRBV21-1 represents a pseudogene. Measured from the cysteine to the phenylalanine, the CDR3 is 16 residues long. Of the read, only the CDR3 DNA is kept; its 48 bases are in frame from base 1.